This T cell receptor (beta chain) came from a study of cytomegalovirus exposure and HLA in healthy donors (dated by TCRdb to 2015 to 2018). A note on the overall study: An earlier analysis of 587 of the donors reported 250 to 300 Gb of sequence data and 100 million to 140 million unique TCR beta sequences from about 180 million T cells. An early release covering roughly 600 HLA-typed donors comprised about 320 gigabases of sequencing data and approximately 80 million unique TCR sequences. Typing coverage differed by locus: A, B, C, DRB1 and DQB1 were typed in roughly 620-630 donors, DQA1 in about 500, DPA1 in 606, and DPB1 in 472. Across about 370 genotyped donors of the cohort, an average of approximately 200,000 unique TCR beta nucleotide sequences per donor were sequenced, and roughly 20% of those sequences were non-productive. Besides the first cohort of about 730 subjects, a separate validation cohort made up of roughly 120 different subjects was used. A later analysis re-examined previously published TCR beta repertoires from 610 or so donors and added high-resolution HLA genotyping to investigate patterns of TCR occurrence. Class I and class II HLA loci were covered by the typing at four-digit resolution. To decide whether each TCR beta V gene segment behaved as functional or pseudogenic, an earlier analysis of approximately 600 of the donors relied on high-throughput TCR beta sequencing. A later genetic analysis took genome-wide SNP genotypes for about 60% of the roughly 670 donors and used that subset as a discovery cohort. The study was designed to test whether signatures of past pathogen exposure could be identified by cataloging public T cell receptors. Four or five DR-DQ haplotypes were handled as single units for association and clustering because linkage in the cohort was strong. Of the roughly 400 genotyped donors, 65% to 90% fell in the genetic ancestry cluster associated with self-reported Caucasian donors. Donor age, sex, ethnicity and CMV serostatus were collected together with the repertoire data. Every discovery cohort repertoire had been produced on one sequencing platform. To predict cytomegalovirus infection status, the study brought together high-throughput TCR immunosequencing, statistical association of individual TCRs with disease status, and machine learning. The study used immunosequencing to profile the T cell repertoires of 600 to 850 subjects and linked those repertoires to cytomegalovirus serostatus. Rather than using new phenotypic data, the later analysis identified candidate immune exposures from TCR beta sequences and from how often those sequences occurred across donors.

The cohort consisted of 600 or so healthy bone marrow donors. Cohort members were all nominally healthy when sampled, although unrecorded immune exposures were likely present. The donor was CMV seronegative and was included in the group of about 400 seronegative cohort members. Each donor provided a peripheral blood sample, and peripheral blood mononuclear cells were used for TCR beta sequencing. Genomic DNA extraction from the blood cell samples was performed with the Qiagen DNeasy Blood Extraction Kit. In its sample, this clone was seen a few times. The antigen it recognizes is unknown. The sample holds no much larger clone one base away, and base qualities are not on file. The receptor library was made with the immunoSEQ multiplex PCR assay. For the multiplex PCR, a mixture combining 60 forward primers for TCR Vbeta segments and 13 reverse primers for TCR Jbeta segments was used. The CDR3 region of rearranged TCR beta genes was amplified from genomic DNA with a multiplex PCR assay. The amplified TCR beta libraries were sequenced on the Illumina HiSeq System as 87-base-pair reads. The study's processing was this. Across the 500 to 850 repertoires, a later analysis counted roughly 84 million unique TCR beta chains, around 11 million of which were shared by at least two donors. Raw reads were error-corrected and collapsed into unique sequences by a nearest-neighbor algorithm in which closely related sequences were merged to remove PCR and sequencing errors. Alignment of CDR3 sequences to IMGT reference sequences was used to assign V, D and J gene segments. Each retained sequence needed at least a six-nucleotide match to both a V gene segment and a J gene segment. Rearrangements were called productive when the CDR3 lacked stop codons and stayed in frame with V and J; all others were non-productive. CDR3 was defined by IMGT convention, running from the second conserved V-encoded cysteine to the conserved J-encoded phenylalanine. The earlier analysis of some 540 of the donors excluded any sequence lacking an unambiguous match to a single V gene segment. In an earlier analysis of approximately 590 of the donors, V segments were called functional above 56.7% productive rearrangements and were called segregating when the between-donor standard deviation exceeded 5%. A statistical classification framework was developed to diagnose cytomegalovirus status using the catalog of TCR beta chain sequences. A later analysis assigned V and J genes by comparing TCR nucleotide sequences with IMGT/GENE-DB human TR gene sequences. A later analysis assigned CDR3 sequences and most-parsimonious VDJ recombination scenarios with the TCRdist pipeline. In a later analysis, each TCR beta chain was defined by its CDR3 amino acid sequence together with its V-gene family, and reads without a unique V-gene family were excluded. As a way to deal with suspected cross-contamination and a sequencing artifact, a later analysis dropped 450 to 600 nucleotide sequences that were highly shared and had low generation probability. In a later analysis, a clonal expansion index was calculated for each public chain from normalized within-repertoire ranks of inferred template counts. In a later analysis, generation probabilities were computed using a VDJ recombination model fitted to out-of-frame rearrangements, and the results were checked against IGoR. A later analysis scored TCR-TCR, TCR-HLA and TCR-CMV co-occurrence with hypergeometric tests, applying a repertoire-size bias correction to TCR pairs. In a later analysis, false discovery rates were estimated by permuting HLA or CMV assignments 20 times. In a later analysis, co-occurring TCRs were grouped using DBSCAN, with TCRdist sequence similarity added in when clustering inside HLA-allele-positive subsets. Co-occurrence clustering excluded repertoires with fewer than 30,000 or more than 120,000 public chains, plus five with anomalous nucleotide sharing. Imported from immuneACCESS, the table was reduced by TCRdb to in-frame sequences with V and J called. These copies leave out some clones; in studies compared against another copy, an unresolved V gene accounts for under half, and the cause of the remainder is not known. V and J calls and clone size are copied from that table; D and trimming were computed from the DNA. In all, the sample holds about 70,000 clones, and approximately 68% of those were seen once. The ten most abundant clones make up roughly 11% of the sample.

Beyond this particular receptor, the publication reports: A further reported finding was that TCR beta sequences accurately predicted the HLA-A and HLA-B alleles for most subjects in the first cohort. CMV serostatus was the only immune exposure information available for the cohort. In vitro tests confirmed that a few of the cytomegalovirus-associated TCR beta chains recognize cytomegalovirus antigens. Most TCR sequences were seen in very few donors, while some public TCRs were found in many individuals. According to a later analysis, parvovirus B19, influenza, CMV and Epstein-Barr virus appeared linked to several top co-occurrence clusters. The classifier was reported to diagnose cytomegalovirus status with high specificity and sensitivity in both the original and validation cohorts. The presence/absence analyses assumed that sequencing depth was roughly uniform across donors, and that assumption may not be true. Most CMV-associated TCR beta chains appeared to be HLA-restricted in a later analysis, and the HLA associations seemed to be driven largely by CMV exposure. Broadly in line with IMGT annotations, most TCR beta V segments showed up in productive rearrangements about 87% or about 30% of the time in an earlier analysis of a few hundred of the donors. Because counts were too low, some 17 rarely observed V segments, including chromosome 9 orphons, were excluded from the earlier analysis of a few hundred of the donors. Only TCR beta chains were sequenced in this cohort, and the absence of alpha or paired-chain data limited detectable features. The sequencing pipeline was judged likely to have produced a cluster of highly shared sequence variants as a technical artifact. In a later analysis, HLA-associated TCR beta chains were found to be more clonally expanded and to have lower generation probabilities than equally common non-associated chains. Because HLA typing was unavailable for some donors at each locus, only the typed subset was used in association tests. Specific HLA alleles were associated with more than 15,000 TCR beta sequences at a false discovery rate of 0.05 in a later analysis. The authors suggested that the approach could potentially be generalized to other disease states and immunological phenotypes. A later genetic analysis associated a missense DCLRE1C variant with V-gene and J-gene trimming of TCR beta chains, and an independent cohort replicated the association. When HLA alleles, especially DR and DQ, strongly co-occurred, attributing TCR associations to individual alleles was difficult. According to a later analysis, TCR association rates differed among HLA loci, with DRB1 alleles showing the most associated TCRs and HLA-C alleles showing the fewest. Correlated functional status among segregating V segments might be attributable to linkage disequilibrium, but an unknown experimental factor could not be ruled out. The study listed 150 to 200 TCR beta chains as associated with cytomegalovirus. In a later genetic analysis, fewer N-insertions in productive TCRs were reported among donors in an Asian-associated ancestry cluster than the roughly 700-donor mean.

This receptor was identified in a woman aged 30 to 39 in good health and CMV-seronegative. Material for sequencing was PBMCs.

The DNA sequence is as follows: TGTGCCAGTAGTATAGGCGCGGGGAGGTACGAGCAGTACTTC. This sequence encodes CASSIGAGRYEQYF. The chain joins TRBV19 to TRBJ2-7; perhaps TRBD2 is the D gene, with 6 bases matching. The CDR3 numbers 14 residues from cysteine through phenylalanine. Only the CDR3 region is kept as DNA, spanning 42 bases read in frame from base 1. V is cut by 1 base and J by 4 bases, and the space between the germline ends is 11 bases. CDR1 LNHDA and CDR2 SQIVND are derived from the germline V gene (reference sequence).